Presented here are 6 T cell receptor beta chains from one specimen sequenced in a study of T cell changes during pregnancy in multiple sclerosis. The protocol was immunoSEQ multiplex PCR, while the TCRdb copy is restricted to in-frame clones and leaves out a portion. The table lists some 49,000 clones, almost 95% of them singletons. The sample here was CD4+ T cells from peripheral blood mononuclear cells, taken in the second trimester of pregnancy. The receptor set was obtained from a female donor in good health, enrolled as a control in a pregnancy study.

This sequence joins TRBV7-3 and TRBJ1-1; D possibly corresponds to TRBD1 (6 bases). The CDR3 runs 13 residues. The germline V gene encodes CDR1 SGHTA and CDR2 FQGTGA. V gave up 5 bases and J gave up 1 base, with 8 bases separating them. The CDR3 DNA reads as TGTGCCAGCAGCCCGACAGGGAACACTGAAGCTTTCTTT. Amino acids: CASSPTGNTEAFF.

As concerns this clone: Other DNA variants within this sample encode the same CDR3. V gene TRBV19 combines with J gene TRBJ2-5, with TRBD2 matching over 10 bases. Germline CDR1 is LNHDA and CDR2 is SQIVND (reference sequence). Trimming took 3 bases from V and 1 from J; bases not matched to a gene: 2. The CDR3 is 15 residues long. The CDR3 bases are TGTGCCAGTAGTATCCTAGCGGGGGCCCAAGAGACCCAGTACTTC. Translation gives CASSILAGAQETQYF.

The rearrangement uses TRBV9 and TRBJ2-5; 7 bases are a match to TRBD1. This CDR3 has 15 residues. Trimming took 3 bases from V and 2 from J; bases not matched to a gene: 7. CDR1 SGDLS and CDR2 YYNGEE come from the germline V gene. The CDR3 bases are TGTGCCAGCAGCGCCCGAGGGGGCCCACAAGAGACCCAGTACTTC. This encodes CASSARGGPQETQYF.

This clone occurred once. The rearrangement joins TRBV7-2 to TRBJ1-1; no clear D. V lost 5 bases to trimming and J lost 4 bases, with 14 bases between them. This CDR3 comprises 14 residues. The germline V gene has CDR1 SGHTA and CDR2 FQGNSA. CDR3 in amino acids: CASSAQTSGTEAFF. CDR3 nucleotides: TGTGCCAGCAGCGCACAAACCAGTGGCACTGAAGCTTTCTTT.

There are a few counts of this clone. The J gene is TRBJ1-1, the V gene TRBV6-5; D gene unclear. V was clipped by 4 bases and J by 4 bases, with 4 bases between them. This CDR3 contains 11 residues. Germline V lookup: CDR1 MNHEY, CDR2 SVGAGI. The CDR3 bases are TGTGCCAGCAGTTCAGGCACTGAAGCTTTCTTT. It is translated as CASSSGTEAFF.

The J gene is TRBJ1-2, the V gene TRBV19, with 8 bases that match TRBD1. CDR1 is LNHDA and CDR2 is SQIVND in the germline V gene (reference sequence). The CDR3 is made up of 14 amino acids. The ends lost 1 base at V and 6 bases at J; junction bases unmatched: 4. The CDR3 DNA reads TGTGCCAGTAGTATAGGCGCGACAGGGGATGGCTACACCTTC. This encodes CASSIGATGDGYTF.